This T cell receptor (beta chain) was captured by sequencing in a study of T cells in Graves' hyperthyroidism and ophthalmopathy. Across the whole study: Before any treatment, at initial diagnosis, peripheral blood was collected.

Amplified TCR beta CDR3 regions derived from RNA transcripts. In the first-round RT-PCR of the TCR CDR3, the HTBI primer set was used. TCRdb reprocessed the multiplex PCR reads with MiXCR, giving one entry per CDR3 protein. The sample includes some 620,000 distinct CDR3 sequences, 15% to 20% of them seen just once. Among the patients, aged 18 to 65, hyperthyroidism was newly diagnosed and had lasted under 2 months. The study excluded patients with uncontrolled infection, other autoimmune disease, pregnancy or lactation. Germline V CDR1 and CDR2: MDHEN, SYDVKM. V was clipped by 1 base and J by 6 bases; unmatched bases: 4. The CDR3 loop spans 15 amino acids.

This TCR was recovered from a woman in her twenties or thirties with Graves' hyperthyroidism. Sample: blood. This rearrangement joins TRBV28 to TRBJ2-2, with 8 bases that match TRBD1. The CDR3 loop is CASSLLQGAPGELFF. CDR3 in DNA: TGTGCCAGCAGTTTATTGCAGGGGGCCCCCGGGGAGCTGTTTTTT.